The rows below give T cell receptor beta chains drawn from one sample of a study of blood T cell repertoires in COVID-19. Repertoires were generated with immunoSEQ multiplex PCR, while TCRdb's copy carries only in-frame clones and drops some. The repertoire holds about 190,000 clones, with approximately 88% as singletons. The sequenced sample consisted of PBMCs or T cells enriched from blood (not recorded which). Receptors originate from a woman in her twenties or thirties who had recovered from COVID-19. The CDR3 runs from the conserved cysteine through the conserved F or W. A D gene is named only where the DNA matches it firmly. Only some rows state a clone size, as once, few, many or a class for expanded clones.

NA	TRBV21-1	NA	14	TRBJ1-2	CASSKGGGTYGYTF	TGTGCCAGCAGCAAAGGCGGGGGTACCTATGGCTACACCTTC
NA	TRBV30	NA	15	TRBJ2-1	CAWSVAPLPYNEQFF	TGTGCCTGGAGTGTAGCCCCACTCCCTTACAATGAGCAGTTCTTC
NA	TRBV28	NA	13	TRBJ2-7	CASTVGGFYEQYF	TGTGCCAGCACCGTGGGGGGATTTTACGAGCAGTACTTC
NA	TRBV27	once	15	TRBJ1-5	CASSLGGSGNQPQHF	TGTGCCAGCAGTTTAGGGGGGAGCGGCAATCAGCCCCAGCATTTT
NA	TRBV6-5	NA	15	TRBJ2-1	CASSYSGSSYNEQFF	TGTGCCAGCAGTTACTCGGGCAGCTCCTACAATGAGCAGTTCTTC
NA	TRBV20-1	NA	11	TRBJ2-7	CSAPHNREQYF	TGCAGTGCCCCCCATAACAGGGAGCAGTACTTC
NA	TRBV12-1	NA	15	TRBJ2-1	CASSFSGSSYNEQFF	TGTGCCAGCAGCTTTAGTGGGAGCTCCTACAATGAGCAGTTCTTC
NA	TRBV19	NA	15	TRBJ1-6	CASSTRRPGNSPLHF	TGTGCCAGTAGTACCCGGAGGCCCGGTAATTCACCCCTCCACTTT
NA	TRBV2	NA	16	TRBJ1-3	CASSRGEQSSGNTIYF	TGTGCCAGCAGCCGGGGGGAACAAAGCTCTGGAAACACCATATATTTT
NA	TRBV3-1/TRBV3-2	many	15	TRBJ1-3	CASSRDAGNGNTIYF	TGTGCCAGCAGCCGGGATGCGGGAAACGGAAACACCATATATTTT
TRBD1	TRBV24-1	once	16	TRBJ2-2	CATSDSQRTGFGELFF	TGTGCCACCAGTGATAGCCAAAGGACAGGGTTCGGGGAGCTGTTTTTT
NA	TRBV7-9	NA	14	TRBJ1-2	CASSFGTQAYGYTF	TGTGCCAGCAGCTTCGGGACTCAAGCCTATGGCTACACCTTC
TRBD1	TRBV19	NA	14	TRBJ1-4	CASTADRVGEKLFF	TGTGCCAGTACCGCGGACAGGGTGGGGGAAAAACTGTTTTTT
NA	TRBV6-5	NA	13	TRBJ1-2	CARGGSPRGGYTF	TGTGCCAGAGGCGGGTCCCCTCGAGGTGGCTACACCTTC
NA	TRBV7-2	NA	12	TRBJ2-7	CASSGSGYEQYF	TGTGCCAGCAGCGGGAGCGGATACGAGCAGTACTTC
TRBD1	TRBV28	NA	14	TRBJ1-5	CASRPTQGVQPQHF	TGTGCCAGCAGGCCAACACAGGGGGTCCAGCCCCAGCATTTT
NA	TRBV27	NA	16	TRBJ1-4	CASSVSGISRFGVLFF	TGTGCCAGCAGTGTCTCTGGGATATCCCGATTCGGGGTTCTGTTTTTT